The 5 T cell receptor beta chains given below trace back to one sample, sequenced in a study of control samples from healthy donors and cancer patients. Clones were sequenced by immunoSEQ multiplex PCR, and TCRdb holds only the in-frame ones, with some missing. Among roughly 69,000 clones listed, 83% were seen once. The material sequenced was blood. The receptor source for this set is a man aged 55 to 70 in good health.

The CDR3 coding sequence is TGTGCCAGCAGACCCCCCATCAACAGGGGCTATAATTCACCCCTCCACTTT. This encodes CASRPPINRGYNSPLHF. The rearrangement joins TRBV25-1 to TRBJ1-6, with 7 nucleotides matching TRBD1. CDR1 and CDR2 from the germline V gene are MGHDK and SYGVNS. The CDR3 covers 17 residues. J lost 3 bases, V lost 6 bases, and 11 bases had no gene match.

The chain recombines TRBV4-2 with TRBJ1-5; D not resolved. V was clipped by 0 bases and J by 0 bases, with 6 bases between them. The CDR3 contains 15 residues. Germline loops: CDR1 LGHNA, CDR2 YNFKEQ. In nucleotides, the CDR3 is TGTGCCAGCAGCCAAGACATTTATAGCAATCAGCCCCAGCATTTT. Translating gives CASSQDIYSNQPQHF.

The genes are TRBV13 and TRBJ2-2; no clear D. The CDR3 is 16 amino acids. Germline CDR1 and CDR2: PRHDT and FYEKMQ (reference sequence). V gave up 4 bases and J gave up 5 bases, with 17 bases separating them. The CDR3 bases are TGTGCCAGCAGCTCCCACGGCATAGGAAGGACCGGGGAGCTGTTTTTT. It yields the protein CASSSHGIGRTGELFF.

This clone was recorded a few times. This chain connects TRBV29-1 to TRBJ2-1; maybe TRBD1 (5 bases). The CDR3 totals 15 residues. V was shortened by 3 bases and J by 2 bases, with 14 bases between the two germline ends. CDR1 is SQVTM, CDR2 ANQGSEA, per germline. The CDR3 is CSVEAWGGTYNEQFF. The CDR3 DNA sequence: TGCAGCGTTGAGGCATGGGGCGGCACCTACAATGAGCAGTTCTTC.

The gene calls are TRBV6-1 and TRBJ1-2; TRBD1 is a possible D gene (5 bases). The V and J ends lost 2 bases and 2 bases respectively, with 12 bases between them. Germline CDR1 reads MNHNS; CDR2 reads SASEGT. The CDR3 covers 15 residues. In DNA, the CDR3 is TGTGCCAGCAGTGAACCGGGGGAAGCCAACTATGGCTACACCTTC. The encoded protein is CASSEPGEANYGYTF.